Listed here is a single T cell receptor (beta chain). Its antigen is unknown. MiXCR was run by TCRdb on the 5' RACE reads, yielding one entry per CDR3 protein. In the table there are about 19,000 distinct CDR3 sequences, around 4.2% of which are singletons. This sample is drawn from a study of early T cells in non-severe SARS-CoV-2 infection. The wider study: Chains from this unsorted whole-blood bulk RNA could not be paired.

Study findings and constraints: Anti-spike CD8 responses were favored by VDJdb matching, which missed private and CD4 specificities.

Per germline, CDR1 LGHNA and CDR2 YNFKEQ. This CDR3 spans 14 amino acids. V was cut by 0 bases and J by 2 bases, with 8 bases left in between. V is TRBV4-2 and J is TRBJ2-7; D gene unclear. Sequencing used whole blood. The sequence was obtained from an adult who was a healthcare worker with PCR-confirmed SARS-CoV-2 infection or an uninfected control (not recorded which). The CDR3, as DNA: TGTGCCAGCAGCCAAGACGAGCCGCCCTACGAGCAGTACTTC. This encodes CASSQDEPPYEQYF.